The rows below give T cell receptor beta chains drawn from one sample of a study of low-dose radiotherapy and immunotherapy resistance in tumors. MiXCR, applied by TCRdb to the reads, yields one record per CDR3 protein. In the table there are about 71,000 distinct CDR3 sequences, roughly 30% of which are singletons. The material sequenced was PBMCs, taken before treatment. Every receptor here comes from a female donor with ovarian cancer. The CDR3 runs from the conserved cysteine through the conserved F or W. D genes are given only for firm matches. Clone size is shown for a subset of rows, as once, few, many or a class of expanded clone.

TRBV28	TRBJ2-7	TRBD1	many	CASSPAGTATYEQYF	TGTGCCAGCAGCCCCGCCGGGACAGCTACCTACGAGCAGTACTTC
TRBV27	TRBJ2-7	TRBD1	.	CASSVVGQGNEQYF	TGTGCCAGCAGTGTAGTCGGACAGGGGAACGAGCAGTACTTC
TRBV5-6	TRBJ2-1	.	once	CASSLSDNEQFF	TGTGCCAGCAGCTTGTCTGACAATGAGCAGTTCTTC
TRBV14	TRBJ1-1	TRBD1	.	CASSPTPGQGMGTEAFF	TGTGCCAGCAGCCCAACTCCGGGACAGGGTATGGGAACTGAAGCTTTCTTT
TRBV7-9	TRBJ2-1	TRBD2	.	CASSGRRSGDSYNEQFF	TGTGCCAGCAGCGGGCGCCGGAGCGGGGACTCCTACAATGAGCAGTTCTTC
TRBV30	TRBJ1-1	.	many	CAWSASTEAFF	TGTGCCTGGAGCGCTTCCACTGAAGCTTTCTTT
TRBV11-3	TRBJ2-4	.	few	CASSLEVSRAKNIQYF	TGTGCCAGCAGCTTAGAGGTCAGCCGAGCCAAAAACATTCAGTACTTC
TRBV18	TRBJ2-1	TRBD2	many	CASSFKPGLEANEQFF	TGTGCCAGCTCATTTAAACCGGGACTAGAAGCCAATGAGCAGTTCTTC
TRBV20-1	TRBJ2-3	.	many	CSARPSFTDTQYF	TGCAGTGCCAGACCTAGCTTCACAGATACGCAGTATTTT
TRBV18	TRBJ1-5	.	many	CASSPEGSQPQHF	TGTGCCAGCTCACCAGAGGGGAGTCAGCCCCAGCATTTT
TRBV5-1	TRBJ2-7	.	.	CASSGDRYEQYF	TGCGCCAGCAGCGGGGATAGATACGAGCAGTACTTC
TRBV29-1	TRBJ1-1	TRBD1	.	CSVGGGQGLMNTEAFF	TGCAGCGTTGGGGGAGGACAGGGACTAATGAACACTGAAGCTTTCTTT
TRBV6-1	TRBJ2-7	.	.	CASSLEQGWYEQYF	TGTGCCAGCAGTCTCGAACAGGGCTGGTACGAGCAGTACTTC
TRBV12-3/TRBV12-4	TRBJ1-6	.	many	CASRLSPGTSYNSPLHF	TGTGCCAGCAGACTCTCTCCAGGGACCTCCTATAATTCACCCCTCCACTTT
TRBV29-1	TRBJ2-1	.	.	CSVPSPNEQFF	TGCAGCGTTCCTAGTCCTAATGAGCAGTTCTTC
TRBV10-3	TRBJ1-5	TRBD1	many	CAISERGGTGDQPQHF	TGTGCCATCAGTGAGAGGGGCGGGACAGGGGATCAGCCCCAGCATTTT
TRBV5-4	TRBJ2-2	.	once	CASSSGPNIELFF	TGTGCCAGCAGCTCGGGCCCGAACATAGAGCTGTTTTTT
TRBV30	TRBJ2-1	.	many	CAWSVRTPSGYYNEQFF	TGTGCCTGGAGTGTACGAACTCCCTCGGGTTACTACAATGAGCAGTTCTTC
TRBV9	TRBJ2-3	.	many	CASSVAGPYTDTQYF	TGTGCCAGCAGCGTAGCCGGACCCTACACAGATACGCAGTATTTT